The 7 T cell receptor beta chains presented below share a single source sample, sequenced in a study of blood T cell repertoires in COVID-19. The protocol was immunoSEQ multiplex PCR, while the TCRdb copy is restricted to in-frame clones and leaves out a portion. The table has approximately 280,000 clones, roughly 90% seen once; the top ten hold approximately 4.6%. The sample consisted of peripheral blood. All receptors derive from a man aged 35-49 years with acute or convalescent COVID-19.

V and J are TRBV5-1 and TRBJ2-7; 8 bases line up with TRBD1. Germline trimming cut 4 bases from V and 0 bases from J; bases unmatched to any gene: 6. Germline lookup yields CDR1 SGHRS and CDR2 YFSETQ. The length of the CDR3 is 15 residues. CDR3: CASSRAGGNSYEQYF. The CDR3, as DNA: TGCGCCAGCAGCAGAGCAGGGGGCAACTCCTACGAGCAGTACTTC.

Worth noting for this clone: This CDR3 is also generated by other DNA sequences in the sample. The chain carries TRBV6-5 and TRBJ1-6; 8 positions match TRBD1. Germline V gene lookup returns CDR1 MNHEY and CDR2 SVGAGI. This CDR3 spans 14 amino acids. V shed 5 bases, J shed 7 bases, and the junction held 4 bases outside the gene matches. The chain's CDR3 is CASSRTGKNSPLHF. CDR3 nucleotide sequence: TGTGCCAGCAGTCGGACAGGGAAAAATTCACCCCTCCACTTT.

The chain couples TRBV3-1 (or the pseudogene TRBV3-2) to TRBJ2-7, with 8 positions matching TRBD1. CDR1 is LGHDT, CDR2 YNNKEL, per germline (reference sequence). V lost 7 bases and J lost 2; bases outside the gene matches: 10. This CDR3 has 15 residues. The CDR3 DNA reads TGTGCCAGCACCGCAGGACAGGGAGGTCCCTACGAGCAGTACTTC. It codes for CASTAGQGGPYEQYF.

The sample holds one count of this clone. J is TRBJ2-3 and V is TRBV27; TRBD1 matches 10 bases. V lost 5 bases to trimming and J lost 5 bases; unmatched junction nucleotides: 10. The germline CDR1 and CDR2 sequences are MNHEY and SMNVEV (reference sequence). The CDR3 consists of 16 residues. CDR3 sequence (DNA): TGTGCCAGCAGTAAAACCGGGACAGGGGTCGTAGATACGCAGTATTTT. This gives the protein CASSKTGTGVVDTQYF.

The chain couples TRBV10-2 to TRBJ1-5; D is perhaps TRBD1 (5 bases). The CDR3 has 15 residues. V was trimmed by 8 bases and J by 1 base, leaving 15 bases between them. Germline lookup yields CDR1 WSHSY and CDR2 SAAADI. CDR3 residues: CASRLGVGSNQPQHF. The DNA of the CDR3 is TGCGCCAGCCGGCTAGGGGTAGGGAGCAATCAGCCCCAGCATTTT.

J is TRBJ1-5 and V is TRBV19, with 7 bases identical to TRBD1. The CDR3 runs to 15 residues. Germline CDR1 is LNHDA and CDR2 is SQIVND (reference sequence). Trimming removed 5 bases from V and 7 bases from J; junction bases left unmatched: 11. DNA of the CDR3: TGTGCCAGTAGTCCGGAACGGGCCAGGGGGCAGCCCCAGCATTTT. Protein: CASSPERARGQPQHF.

The chain joins TRBV5-1 to TRBJ1-3; D remains unclear. Germline V lookup: CDR1 SGHRS, CDR2 YFSETQ. The V end lost 4 bases, the J end lost 1 base, and 9 bases lay between the germline ends. The CDR3 totals 14 residues. The CDR3 loop reads CASSPWRSGNTIYF. In DNA form, the CDR3 reads TGCGCCAGCAGCCCCTGGAGATCTGGAAACACCATATATTTT.